This record looks at one T cell receptor (beta chain) sequence and its context. The antigen is not known. This entry is derived from a study of T-cell memory formation after mild COVID-19. The CDR3 length is 14 residues. The germline V gene encodes CDR1 SGHRS and CDR2 YFSETQ. V shed 6 bases, J shed 6 bases, and the junction held 9 bases outside the gene matches. Constant-segment-primed 5'RACE gave TCR alpha and TCR beta cDNA libraries with sample barcodes and UMIs. TCRdb passed the 5' RACE reads through MiXCR, listing each CDR3 protein once. The sample holds about 16,000 distinct CDR3 sequences, over 20% seen once. Study-wide results and limits: There were some responding clones in pre-infection memory, which suggested that cross-reactive memory had joined. Day 15 to 85 contractors were CD4/CD8 balanced; later expanders leaned CD4+. Largely, contracting CD4+ clones fell within CM and EM, and contracting CD8+ clones within EMRA.

This receptor was identified in a young man who had mild COVID-19 (a few samples of this study predate the infection). Cell type and time point are not known. Material: PBMCs or a T cell subset sorted from them (not recorded which). The chain couples TRBV5-1 to TRBJ2-1; 7 nucleotides match TRBD1. The CDR3 region is CASMLGGAGNEQFF. The CDR3 nucleotides read TGCGCCAGCATGCTAGGGGGCGCGGGCAATGAGCAGTTCTTC.